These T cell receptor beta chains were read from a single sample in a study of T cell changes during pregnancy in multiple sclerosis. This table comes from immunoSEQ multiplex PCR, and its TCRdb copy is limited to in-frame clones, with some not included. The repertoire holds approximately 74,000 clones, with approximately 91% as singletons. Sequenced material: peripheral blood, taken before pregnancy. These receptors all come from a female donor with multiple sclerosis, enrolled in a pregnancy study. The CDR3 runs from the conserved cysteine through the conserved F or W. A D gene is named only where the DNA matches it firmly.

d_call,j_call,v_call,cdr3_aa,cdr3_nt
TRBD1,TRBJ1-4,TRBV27,CASSNRGPTEKLFF,TGTGCCAGCAGTAACAGGGGGCCGACTGAAAAACTGTTTTTT
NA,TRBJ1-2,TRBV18,CASSTEGQTSYGYTF,TGTGCCAGCTCAACCGAGGGACAAACCTCTTATGGCTACACCTTC
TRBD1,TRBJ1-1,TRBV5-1,CASSLTGDSTGAFF,TGCGCCAGCAGCTTGACAGGGGACTCTACGGGGGCTTTCTTT
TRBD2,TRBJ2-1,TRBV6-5,CASSPTSGAHNEQFF,TGTGCCAGCAGTCCGACTAGCGGGGCCCACAATGAGCAGTTCTTC
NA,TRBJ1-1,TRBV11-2,CASSPDRRLVYQAFF,TGTGCCAGCAGCCCCGACAGGCGCTTAGTTTATCAAGCTTTCTTT
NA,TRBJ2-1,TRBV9,CASSSQSSYNEQFF,TGTGCCAGTTCTAGCCAAAGCTCCTACAATGAGCAGTTCTTC
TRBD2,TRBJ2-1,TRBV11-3,CASSLRVRLAGYNNEQFF,TGTGCCAGCAGCTTAAGGGTGCGTCTAGCGGGATATAACAATGAGCAGTTCTTC
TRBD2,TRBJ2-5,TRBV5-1,CASSRLAGQETQYF,TGCGCCAGCAGCAGACTAGCGGGACAAGAGACCCAGTACTTC
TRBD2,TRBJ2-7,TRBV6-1,CASSLSGALHEQYF,TGTGCCAGCAGTCTTAGCGGGGCCCTGCACGAGCAGTACTTC
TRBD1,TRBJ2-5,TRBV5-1,CASSPGQPGETQYF,TGCGCCAGCAGCCCGGGACAGCCGGGAGAGACCCAGTACTTC